The entry below gives a single TCR beta chain sequence along with its context. This specimen belongs to a study of cytomegalovirus exposure and HLA in healthy donors. Trimming shortened V by 3 bases and J by 1 base, and 12 bases separated the two germline ends. Germline V gene sequence: CDR1 SNHLY, CDR2 FYNNEI. The CDR3 loop spans 15 amino acids. The protocol was immunoSEQ multiplex PCR, while the TCRdb copy is restricted to in-frame clones and leaves out a portion. The sample holds some 140,000 clones; around 84% are singletons and the top ten take 2% to 2.5%. The rearrangement uses TRBV2 and TRBJ1-1; D is ambiguous. Sample: PBMCs. The sequence derives from a human donor in good health. As DNA, the CDR3 is TGTGCCAGCAGTGAGGCGGAGAGAGGGAACACTGAAGCTTTCTTT. This codes for CASSEAERGNTEAFF.